This section outlines one T cell receptor (beta chain) sequence together with its context. This clone was observed a handful of times. What antigen it recognizes has not been identified. Per-base qualities were not stored, and no clone one base away is much larger. Collaborating institutions collected whole blood in K2EDTA tubes following their own protocols. For TCRbeta analysis, collaborators shipped samples as frozen whole blood, isolated PBMCs, or DNA extracted from either of those sample types. The data originate from a study of blood T cell repertoires in COVID-19 (dated by TCRdb to 2020 to 2022). Background on the whole study: The collaborator samples originated in the United States, Italy and Spain and spanned the acute and convalescent phases of COVID-19. The prospective study material was composed of cDNA or gDNA derived from T cells, B-cell-depleted T cells, or PBMCs. The dataset comprised deeply sampled blood TCRbeta repertoires from subjects exposed to, actively infected with, or recovered from COVID-19. The repertoires were released in a freely available public database intended as a resource for research on the immune response to SARS-CoV-2. Samples were obtained from the ongoing ImmuneRACE study (first 160 participants) and from 1,254 subjects provided by 6 global collaborators. Sample metadata almost always included a de-identified subject ID, COVID-19 status, age in years and sex. Where available, HLA class I and class II types were taken from metadata supplied by the sample provider and were not determined by assay-based typing. Results the study describes overall, beyond this receptor: Clinical and demographic metadata were provided uncurated, with the amount varying by source and participant.

TCRbeta CDR3 regions were amplified from genomic DNA by means of the immunoSEQ Assay, a bias-controlled multiplex PCR. The source study handled its data this way. The number of nucleated cells in each sample was estimated by amplification of reference gene primers within the assay. To quantify the absolute abundance of each unique TCRbeta CDR3 rearrangement, sequence reads were collapsed and filtered. For each sample, productive Simpson clonality was calculated as the square root of Simpson's diversity index across productive rearrangements. What TCRdb holds here is the immuneACCESS table cut down to in-frame rearrangements. Part of the clones is not present; checked against another copy, under half of the missing clones reflect an unresolved V gene, and the others are unexplained. That table supplies the V and J calls and clone size; D and trimming were determined from the DNA. The sample table holds 200,000 or so clones, of which around nine tenths were seen once. More than 2.5% of the sample is taken by the ten largest.

Unmatched junction bases come to 6, with V trimmed by 0 bases and J by 16 bases. From the germline V gene, CDR1 is MNHEY and CDR2 is SVGAGI. Including the terminal cysteine and phenylalanine, the CDR3 comprises 13 residues. Just CDR3 DNA is preserved here, 39 bases in frame from base 1. The rearranged chain carries TRBV6-5 and TRBJ1-6, with 7 junctional bases fitting TRBD1. Sequences were obtained from peripheral blood. The clonotype was recovered from a man in his sixties with acute or convalescent COVID-19. The CDR3 reads CASSYSNRGLLHF. The sequenced DNA is TGTGCCAGCAGTTACTCGAACAGGGGTTTGCTCCACTTT.